This TCR beta chain was found in a study of cytomegalovirus exposure and HLA in healthy donors. Findings of the study overall: Owing to their indistinguishability, certain V segments, notably TRBV6-2 and TRBV6-3, were excluded. Follow-up analysis found HLA locus-dependent TCR association rates, highest for DRB1 and lowest for HLA-C. Common viral pathogens were later found to be apparently linked to several of the most significant clusters. Sequencing likely produced, as an artifact, a cluster of highly shared sequence variants.

Points on this clone: The antigen is not known.

60 Vbeta and 13 Jbeta primers were used in PCR. Using immunoSEQ multiplex PCR, the repertoire was profiled, and TCRdb retains in-frame clones only, with some absent. The sample lists 100,000 to 150,000 clones, about 75% occurring once. V shed 2 bases, J shed 2 bases, and the junction held 6 bases outside the gene matches. The CDR3 covers 15 residues. Per the germline V gene, CDR1 is MNHNY and CDR2 is SVGAGI (reference sequence). The receptor's source is a woman aged 40 to 55 in good health and CMV-seronegative. Specimen: PBMCs. The chain joins TRBV6-6 to TRBJ2-7, with 7 nucleotides matching TRBD2. CDR3 residues: CASSYGVSGTYEQYF. In DNA form, the CDR3 reads TGTGCCAGCAGTTACGGGGTAAGCGGGACCTACGAGCAGTACTTC.